The 5 T cell receptor beta chains reported below all come from one sample, sequenced in a study of shared clonotypes between healthy human individuals. The method was immunoSEQ multiplex PCR; TCRdb's version includes in-frame clones alone and lacks a portion of them. Altogether 2 million to 2.5 million clones are present, about 94% being singletons, with the ten largest covering around 0.13%. The sequencing input was naive CD4+ T cells sorted from blood. Described subset: CD45RA+ positively selected. The source of these receptors is a man younger than 30 in good health.

The rearrangement joins TRBV5-1 to TRBJ1-2; TRBD1 might be the D (6 bases). This CDR3 has 15 residues. Germline values: CDR1 SGHRS, CDR2 YFSETQ. Trimming removed 1 base at V and 0 bases at J, with 10 bases between. The CDR3 DNA reads TGCGCCAGCAGCTTGCAAGGGACATCTAACTATGGCTACACCTTC. It encodes CASSLQGTSNYGYTF.

V and J are TRBV6-6 and TRBJ2-3, with TRBD2 identical over 7 bases. There are 16 residues in the CDR3. The ends lost 7 bases at V and 2 bases at J; junction bases unmatched: 12. Germline V gene lookup returns CDR1 MNHNY and CDR2 SVGAGI (reference sequence). In nucleotides, the CDR3 is TGTGCCAGCACCCTCGGGGCGGGGGTGTACACAGATACGCAGTATTTT. Its translation is CASTLGAGVYTDTQYF.

This clone appeared once. The J gene is TRBJ2-1, the V gene TRBV5-1, with D tentatively TRBD1 (5 bases). Trimming left V 7 bases short and J 10 bases short, with 18 bases between. Germline V gives CDR1 SGHRS, CDR2 YFSETQ. This CDR3 is 13 amino acids long. The CDR3: CASQGIGFSEQFF. The DNA of the CDR3 is TGCGCCAGCCAGGGAATTGGGTTCAGCGAGCAGTTCTTC. Full variable domain (missing parts from reference TRBV5-1 and TRBJ2-1): KAGVTQTPRYLIKTRGQQVTLSCSPISGHRSVSWYQQTPGQGLQFLFEYFSETQRNKGNFPGRFSGRQFSNSRSEMNVSTLELGDSALYLCASQGIGFSEQFFGPGTRLTVL.

The chain combines TRBV7-9 with TRBJ2-1, with TRBD2 as a possible D gene (5 bases). The CDR3 runs 18 residues. The V end lost 5 bases, the J end lost 0 bases, and 20 bases lay between the germline ends. Germline CDR1 is SEHNR and CDR2 is FQNEAQ (reference sequence). CDR3 DNA: TGTGCCAGCAGCCCCTTTAAAGGGCTAGCCAGCTCCTACAATGAGCAGTTCTTC. Translating it yields CASSPFKGLASSYNEQFF.

The chain combines TRBV5-4 with TRBJ1-1, with 11 bases fitting TRBD1. Per germline, CDR1 SGHNT and CDR2 YYREEE (reference sequence). After removal of 4 bases from V and 4 bases from J, the junction contained 9 bases not matched to a gene. The CDR3 contains 16 residues. CDR3 region: CASSRRTGGFITEAFF. In DNA form, the CDR3 reads TGTGCCAGCAGCCGGAGGACAGGGGGCTTTATCACTGAAGCTTTCTTT.